A single sample is the source of the 18 T cell receptor beta chains below, sequenced in a study of T cells in Graves' hyperthyroidism and ophthalmopathy. What was amplified from RNA transcripts were TCR beta CDR3 regions. The primer set for the first-round RT-PCR of the TCR CDR3 was HTBI. TCRdb ran MiXCR on the multiplex PCR reads and lists one entry per CDR3 protein. The sample has about 710,000 distinct CDR3 sequences, about 17% seen once; the top ten hold under 9.5%. The sample consisted of blood. These receptors were obtained from a man aged 18 to 29 with Graves' hyperthyroidism.

The chain uses TRBV28 and TRBJ2-2, with D unclear. Per germline, CDR1 MDHEN and CDR2 SYDVKM. Trimming shortened V by 7 bases and J by 9 bases, and 12 bases separated the two germline ends. The CDR3 is 12 residues long. The CDR3 is CASTGLSWELFF. Here the CDR3 DNA reads TGTGCCAGCACCGGCCTCTCCTGGGAGCTGTTTTTT.

In this sample, this clonotype turned up many times. This sequence joins TRBV30 and TRBJ2-7; D may be TRBD2 (6 bases). CDR1 and CDR2 (germline): GTSNPN, SVGIG (reference sequence). Trimming pared 0 bases from V and 6 bases from J, leaving 9 bases between. The CDR3 is 12 amino acids. CDR3 amino acids: CAWSVGSGEQYF. The CDR3 DNA follows: TGTGCCTGGAGTGTAGGTAGCGGCGAGCAGTACTTC.

The chain joins TRBV7-2 to TRBJ2-7; D might be TRBD1 (5 bases). The germline V gene encodes CDR1 SGHTA and CDR2 FQGNSA. The V end was cut by 10 bases, the J end by 2 bases, with 18 bases between. CDR3 length equals 14 residues. CDR3 DNA: TGTGCCATCAGTTGGGCAGGGTTACCCTACGAGCAGTACTTC. The encoded protein is CAISWAGLPYEQYF.

This clonotype turned up a few times. This chain connects TRBV20-1 to TRBJ2-7, with 8 bases lining up with TRBD2. V shed 3 bases, J shed 3 bases, and the junction held 4 bases outside the gene matches. CDR3 length equals 13 residues. Germline CDR1 DFQATT, CDR2 SNEGSKA (reference sequence). Here the CDR3 reads CSASLTSDYEQYF. DNA of the CDR3: TGCAGTGCTAGCCTGACTAGCGACTACGAGCAGTACTTC.

The CDR3 DNA sequence: TGCAGCGTTGAAGGGGAGCGGGAGGCCCCGTACAATGAGCAGTTCTTC. Its translation: CSVEGEREAPYNEQFF. The rearrangement uses TRBV29-1 and TRBJ2-1, with 9 nucleotides matching TRBD2. Trimming cost V 1 base and J 4 bases; bases outside gene matches: 8. The CDR3 is 16 amino acids. Germline loops: CDR1 SQVTM, CDR2 ANQGSEA.

This clonotype has ten or more counts. This chain joins TRBV20-1 and TRBJ1-5, with 7 bases identical to TRBD1. V shed 0 bases, J shed 5 bases, and the junction held 7 bases outside the gene matches. CDR1 is DFQATT and CDR2 is SNEGSKA in the germline V gene (reference sequence). The CDR3 contains 15 residues. CDR3 sequence: CSARDARGIDQPQHF. CDR3 bases: TGCAGTGCTAGAGATGCCAGGGGGATTGATCAGCCCCAGCATTTT.

This chain links TRBV5-5 with TRBJ1-1; 10 bases are a match to TRBD1. V lost 7 bases and J lost 5; bases outside the gene matches: 11. This CDR3 is built from 15 residues. Looked up from germline, CDR1 is SGHKS and CDR2 is YYEKEE (reference sequence). CDR3 region: CASARQGALRTEAFF. The CDR3 DNA follows: TGTGCCAGCGCTAGACAGGGGGCGCTAAGGACTGAAGCTTTCTTT.

In the case of this clonotype: A clone one base away is much larger, so this may be a read error. The chain is built from TRBV28 and TRBJ2-1, with 13 nucleotides matching TRBD2. This CDR3 comprises 15 residues. V shed 7 bases, J shed 9 bases, and the junction held 9 bases outside the gene matches. Germline CDR1 reads MDHEN; CDR2 reads SYDVKM. The CDR3 DNA follows: TGTGCCAGCAACTCCGGACTAGCGGGGGAAAGTGAGCAGTTCTTC. Translating gives CASNSGLAGESEQFF.

This chain uses TRBV15 with TRBJ2-7, with D perhaps assigned TRBD1 or TRBD2 (5 bases each). This CDR3 region has 16 residues. CDR1 is LNHNV and CDR2 is YYDKDF in the germline V gene (reference sequence). Between the trimmed V and J ends, which lost 4 bases and 3 bases, there was a span of 19 bases. The CDR3 nucleotides are TGTGCCACCAGCACAAAACGGGACGGAGCCAGCTACGAGCAGTACTTC. Translating gives CATSTKRDGASYEQYF.

This clonotype came up many times. This chain connects TRBV11-3 to TRBJ2-7; TRBD2 aligns across 10 bases. V lost 1 base and J lost 3; bases outside the gene matches: 6. This CDR3 has 16 residues. The germline CDR1 and CDR2 sequences are SGHNT and YENEEA. The CDR3 DNA reads TGTGCCAGCAGCTTAGCACCGGGGACTAGCGTCTACGAGCAGTACTTC. This codes for CASSLAPGTSVYEQYF. The full variable domain, rest sourced from reference TRBV11-3 and TRBJ2-7, is EAGVVQSPRYKIIEKKQPVAFWCNPISGHNTLYWYLQNLGQGPELLIRYENEEAVDDSQLPKDRFSAERLKGVDSTLKIQPAELGDSAVYLCASSLAPGTSVYEQYFGPGTRLTVT.

About this clonotype: Since no conserved phenylalanine or tryptophan closes the CDR3, a read error is the likely cause. This chain joins TRBV28 and TRBJ2-2; 9 nucleotides align to TRBD2. The CDR3 has 15 residues. Germline lookup yields CDR1 MDHEN and CDR2 SYDVKM. V lost 2 bases, J lost 7 bases, and 5 bases stayed unmatched. CDR3 residues: CASSLAGGLVGELFS. CDR3 DNA sequence: TGTGCCAGCAGTTTAGCGGGAGGGCTCGTCGGGGAGCTGTTTTCT.

There are a few counts of this clonotype. The chain links TRBV20-1 to TRBJ1-1; TRBD1 might be the D (6 bases). CDR1 is DFQATT, CDR2 SNEGSKA, per germline (reference sequence). The CDR3 sequence is 15 residues long. V was clipped by 4 bases and J by 0 bases, with 15 bases between them. The CDR3, as DNA: TGCAGTGCTACCCCTCCGGGACACATGAACACTGAAGCTTTCTTT. It codes for CSATPPGHMNTEAFF.

In this sample, this clonotype turned up once. The CDR3 region has the DNA TGTGCCAGCAGCTTAAGAGTCGTAGGGGGCCTGAACACCGGGGAGCTGTTTTTT. It codes for CASSLRVVGGLNTGELFF. The gene calls are TRBV11-3 and TRBJ2-2; 7 bases line up with TRBD1. Trimming removed 2 bases from V and 1 base from J; junction bases left unmatched: 10. This CDR3 has 18 amino acids. Germline V gives CDR1 SGHNT, CDR2 YENEEA.

This clonotype was observed a handful of times. The rearrangement uses TRBV19 and TRBJ2-7; TRBD2 is a possible D gene (6 bases). Germline values: CDR1 LNHDA, CDR2 SQIVND (reference sequence). Trimming stripped 3 bases from V and 6 bases from J, with 15 bases between. The CDR3 totals 14 residues. This chain's CDR3 is CASSIQAGVFEQYF. DNA of the CDR3: TGTGCCAGTAGTATTCAAGCGGGTGTTTTCGAGCAGTACTTC. Full variable domain (missing parts from reference TRBV19 and TRBJ2-7): DGGITQSPKYLFRKEGQNVTLSCEQNLNHDAMYWYRQDPGQGLRLIYYSQIVNDFQKGDIAEGYSVSREKKESFPLTVTSAQKNPTAFYLCASSIQAGVFEQYFGPGTRLTVT.

This clonotype was observed many times. The genes are TRBV18 and TRBJ2-3; 10 bases are a match to TRBD1. The junction had 1 base not matched to a gene; V was cut back by 2 bases and J by 11 bases. The germline gives CDR1 KGHSH, CDR2 LQKENI. The CDR3 spans 12 residues. The CDR3 region is CASSPGQGGQYF. The CDR3 nucleotides read TGTGCCAGCTCACCAGGACAGGGGGGGCAGTATTTT.

This chain joins TRBV10-3 and TRBJ2-7, with D perhaps matching TRBD1 (5 bases). This CDR3 has 15 residues. Germline V gene sequence: CDR1 ENHRY, CDR2 SYGVKD. The V gene lost 7 bases and the J gene lost 0 bases, with 16 bases spanning the gap. The CDR3 is CAINAAQGFSYEQYF. CDR3 nucleotide sequence: TGTGCCATCAACGCGGCCCAGGGATTCTCCTACGAGCAGTACTTC.

This clonotype was detected many times. The chain joins TRBV11-2 to TRBJ2-1, with TRBD1 matching over 9 bases. V shed 5 bases and J 1 base; nucleotides not matched to a gene: 12. CDR1 is SGHAT, CDR2 FQNNGV, per germline. The CDR3 consists of 18 residues. The DNA of the CDR3 is TGTGCCAGCAGCGATAGCCCCTGGGACAGGGTATCCTACAATGAGCAGTTCTTC. Translation: CASSDSPWDRVSYNEQFF.

This clonotype was recorded only once. A much more abundant neighbour one base away suggests this may be a read error. The V call is TRBV2, the J call TRBJ2-7, with TRBD1 identical over 10 bases. This CDR3 is 16 amino acids long. V dropped 2 bases and J dropped 5; count of bases not matched to a gene: 9. Germline V gene lookup returns CDR1 SNHLY and CDR2 FYNNEI. The CDR3, as DNA: TGTGCCAGCAGTGAAAGAGGGACAGGGGCCTACGACGAGCAGTACTTC. Translated: CASSERGTGAYDEQYF.